Listed below are T cell receptor beta chains from one sample, sequenced in a study of cytomegalovirus exposure and HLA in healthy donors. TCRdb keeps only in-frame clones here, not all; method: immunoSEQ multiplex PCR. The repertoire holds under 200,000 clones, with approximately 82% as singletons. Source material: PBMCs. The source is a man aged 50-60 years in good health and CMV-seropositive. CDR3s include the opening cysteine and the closing phenylalanine or tryptophan. The D gene is left open where the match is weak. Clone size is stated in some rows and not others, as once, few, many or a class when expanded.

CDR3aa,CDR3nt,v_gene,abundance,j_gene,d_gene
CAWTRSETQYF,TGTGCCTGGACCCGGTCCGAGACCCAGTACTTC,TRBV30,few,TRBJ2-5,NA
CASSLGQSNEKLFF,TGTGCCAGCAGCCTGGGACAGAGCAATGAAAAACTGTTTTTT,TRBV7-2,NA,TRBJ1-4,TRBD1
CASSDEGWSYEQYF,TGTGCCAGCAGTGATGAGGGTTGGTCCTACGAGCAGTACTTC,TRBV6-1,NA,TRBJ2-7,NA
CASSPATQVEAFF,TGCGCCAGCAGCCCAGCCACCCAGGTTGAAGCTTTCTTT,TRBV10-2,NA,TRBJ1-1,NA
CASSTNRGWNGYTF,TGTGCCAGCAGCACTAACAGGGGATGGAATGGCTACACCTTC,TRBV6-5,few,TRBJ1-2,TRBD1
CAAMIGLAGGPHTGELFF,TGTGCCGCCATGATTGGGCTAGCGGGGGGGCCTCACACCGGGGAGCTGTTTTTT,TRBV2,once,TRBJ2-2,TRBD2
CASSLGTGGNQPQHF,TGTGCCAGCAGTTTGGGGACAGGGGGCAATCAGCCCCAGCATTTT,TRBV27,NA,TRBJ1-5,TRBD1
CATSSGTGEQPQHF,TGTGCCACCAGCAGCGGGACAGGGGAGCAGCCCCAGCATTTT,TRBV15,NA,TRBJ1-5,TRBD1
CASRGQGGNYGYTF,TGTGCCAGCAGGGGACAGGGGGGTAACTATGGCTACACCTTC,TRBV11-2,NA,TRBJ1-2,TRBD1
CASSKQTLGTGELFF,TGTGCCAGCAGCAAACAGACACTAGGCACCGGGGAGCTGTTTTTT,TRBV5-4,NA,TRBJ2-2,NA
CASSYDRQGRQPQHF,TGTGCCAGCAGTTACGATCGGCAGGGTAGGCAGCCCCAGCATTTT,TRBV6-5,NA,TRBJ1-5,NA
CASRQGDTGELFF,TGTGCCTCGCGACAGGGGGACACCGGGGAGCTGTTTTTT,TRBV10-3,NA,TRBJ2-2,TRBD1
CSVLQGAEKLFF,TGCAGCGTGCTACAGGGGGCAGAAAAACTGTTTTTT,TRBV29-1,NA,TRBJ1-4,TRBD1
CASKPRQGAETQYF,TGCGCCAGCAAGCCCCGACAGGGAGCAGAGACCCAGTACTTC,TRBV5-1,NA,TRBJ2-5,TRBD1
CASSVGADGYTF,TGTGCCAGCAGCGTAGGGGCAGATGGCTACACCTTC,TRBV9,NA,TRBJ1-2,NA
CASRLTGGASGANVLTF,TGTGCCAGCAGATTGACAGGGGGCGCGTCTGGGGCCAACGTCCTGACTTTC,TRBV5-4,NA,TRBJ2-6,TRBD1
CASSIDLTGGNYGYTF,TGTGCCAGTAGTATAGATCTTACAGGGGGTAACTATGGCTACACCTTC,TRBV19,few,TRBJ1-2,TRBD1
CASSLGQVDTEAFF,TGTGCCAGCAGCCTCGGACAGGTAGACACTGAAGCTTTCTTT,TRBV7-8,NA,TRBJ1-1,TRBD1
CASSSLPGLAGDTQYF,TGTGCCAGCAGTTCCCTCCCGGGACTAGCGGGTGATACGCAGTATTTT,TRBV7-9,NA,TRBJ2-3,TRBD2
CASSGVALGETQYF,TGTGCCAGCAGTGGGGTAGCTTTGGGAGAGACCCAGTACTTC,TRBV25-1,NA,TRBJ2-5,NA
CATSRGDGSPEAFF,TGTGCCACCAGCAGGGGGGACGGGAGTCCTGAAGCTTTCTTT,TRBV15,NA,TRBJ1-1,NA
CASSPNWGGNEQFF,TGTGCCAGCAGCCCCAATTGGGGGGGCAATGAGCAGTTCTTC,TRBV11-2,NA,TRBJ2-1,TRBD2
CASSPRTGPLYGYTF,TGTGCCAGCAGCCCCCGGACAGGCCCCCTCTATGGCTACACCTTC,TRBV13,NA,TRBJ1-2,TRBD1
CASSYKRADTQYF,TGTGCCAGCAGTTACAAGCGGGCAGATACGCAGTATTTT,TRBV27,NA,TRBJ2-3,NA
CAISGRRGRGSYGYTF,TGTGCCATCAGTGGCCGAAGGGGCAGGGGAAGCTATGGCTACACCTTC,TRBV10-3,NA,TRBJ1-2,NA